This T cell receptor (beta chain) was captured by sequencing in a study of blood T cell repertoires in COVID-19. Study as a whole: COVID-19 samples collected from the United States, Italy and Spain covered acute and convalescent phases. Sources were T cells, B-cell-depleted T cells, or PBMCs; the material itself was cDNA or gDNA.

Original processing methods: Estimated nucleated cell counts came from reference gene primer amplification. Generated by immunoSEQ multiplex PCR, the TCRdb table keeps only in-frame clones and is missing some. That table is the source of V, J and clone size, and D and trimming were worked out from the DNA. The sample has some 70,000 clones; more than 75% are singletons. Germline V gene lookup returns CDR1 SGHRS and CDR2 YFSETQ. This CDR3 contains 14 residues. The V gene end was trimmed by 4 bases and the J gene end by 5 bases; junction bases not matched to a gene: 5. Sequencing was done on a sample of peripheral blood. The genes are TRBV5-1 and TRBJ1-1; 10 bases fit TRBD1. The sequence was obtained from a human donor in a cohort sampled during active COVID-19. In DNA, the CDR3 is TGCGCCAGCAGCACCGACAGGGGGCTGACTGAAGCTTTCTTT. Protein sequence: CASSTDRGLTEAFF.